The 32 T cell receptor beta chains listed next were all sequenced from one sample in a study of shared T cell receptors in the human thymus. Profiled with immunoSEQ multiplex PCR; TCRdb holds only in-frame clones, not every one. Of roughly 550,000 clones in the sample, 75% to 85% were seen once. These sequences were also reported in another study, on human thymus T cells.

Sequencing was carried out using thymocytes. The receptor source for this set is a boy younger than two with a congenital heart defect.

The J gene is TRBJ2-3, the V gene TRBV29-1; unclear D gene. This CDR3 region has 13 residues. V lost 6 bases and J 6 bases, leaving 16 bases between the germline ends. Germline V lookup: CDR1 SQVTM, CDR2 ANQGSEA. The DNA of the CDR3 is TGCAGCGTCGCTACTCCTCGCCCGGATACGCAGTATTTT. It encodes CSVATPRPDTQYF.

J is TRBJ1-2 and V is TRBV30, with D hard to call. The V gene's germline CDR1 is GTSNPN and CDR2 SVGIG (reference sequence). The CDR3 extends over 13 amino acids. V gave up 0 bases and J gave up 5 bases, with 10 bases separating them. The CDR3 sequence: CAWSVFSGYGYTF. The CDR3 DNA reads as TGTGCCTGGAGTGTATTCTCGGGGTATGGCTACACCTTC. The variable domain in full, with the rest retrieved from reference TRBV30 and TRBJ1-2, is SQTIHQWPATLVQPVGSPLSLECTVEGTSNPNLYWYRQAAGRGLQLLFYSVGIGQISSEVPQNLSASRPQDRQFILSSKKLLLSDSGFYLCAWSVFSGYGYTFGSGTRLTVV.

This clone has just one count. V usage is TRBV6-1 and J usage is TRBJ1-2; 9 nucleotides align to TRBD1. This CDR3 is built from 15 residues. After removal of 7 bases from V and 6 bases from J, the junction contained 12 bases not matched to a gene. CDR1 and CDR2 (germline): MNHNS, SASEGT. The CDR3 here is CASIKPGQGADGYTF. As DNA, the CDR3 is TGTGCCAGCATTAAGCCGGGACAGGGAGCGGATGGCTACACCTTC.

V gene TRBV4-2 combines with J gene TRBJ1-2; TRBD1 is a possible D gene (6 bases). Trimming took 0 bases from V and 8 from J, leaving 10 bases between them. This CDR3 spans 13 amino acids. Germline V gene data show CDR1 as LGHNA and CDR2 as YNFKEQ. The CDR3 DNA follows: TGTGCCAGCAGCCAAGATTCCGACAGGGGCTACACCTTC. Translation gives CASSQDSDRGYTF.

CDR3 region: CSANRGTEAFF. For the CDR3, the DNA is TGCAGTGCAAACAGGGGCACTGAAGCTTTCTTT. This rearrangement joins TRBV20-1 to TRBJ1-1; 7 bases agree with TRBD1. This CDR3 is 11 amino acids long. V lost 6 bases, J lost 4 bases, and 2 bases stayed unmatched. Per germline, CDR1 DFQATT and CDR2 SNEGSKA (reference sequence).

The rearrangement uses TRBV15 and TRBJ2-1; TRBD2 matches 12 bases. This CDR3 is 22 amino acids long. Germline CDR1 reads LNHNV; CDR2 reads YYDKDF (reference sequence). V shed 0 bases, J shed 2 bases, and the junction held 17 bases outside the gene matches. The chain's CDR3 is CATSRDRIIRLAGGRAYNEQFF. Here the CDR3 DNA reads TGTGCCACCAGCAGAGATCGAATAATCCGCCTAGCGGGAGGGAGGGCCTACAATGAGCAGTTCTTC.

The chain links TRBV28 to TRBJ2-4, with 14 bases identical to TRBD2. V was pared by 5 bases and J by 3 bases, with 3 bases of the junction left unmatched. The CDR3 spans 16 residues. Germline V gene data show CDR1 as MDHEN and CDR2 as SYDVKM. The CDR3 region is CASSTGTSGGKNIQYF. As DNA, the CDR3 is TGTGCCAGCAGTACAGGGACTAGCGGGGGCAAAAACATTCAGTACTTC.

V usage is TRBV5-1 and J usage is TRBJ2-1; maybe TRBD2 (6 bases). Germline loops: CDR1 SGHRS, CDR2 YFSETQ. Trimming shortened V by 0 bases and J by 0 bases, and 16 bases separated the two germline ends. The CDR3 length is 18 residues. This CDR3 reads CASSLATGLISSYNEQFF. The CDR3 DNA is TGCGCCAGCAGCTTGGCAACGGGACTCATTAGCTCCTACAATGAGCAGTTCTTC.

A few counts support this clone. The rearrangement joins TRBV19 to TRBJ1-4; 9 nucleotides line up with TRBD1. Germline CDR1 LNHDA, CDR2 SQIVND (reference sequence). V lost 7 bases to trimming and J lost 11 bases; unmatched junction nucleotides: 17. The CDR3 is 16 residues long. The CDR3 is CASNPTDRGSDGKLFF. The CDR3 DNA is TGTGCCAGTAACCCCACGGACAGGGGCTCCGACGGGAAACTGTTTTTT.

The gene calls are TRBV2 and TRBJ2-3; 9 bases agree with TRBD2. The CDR3 consists of 16 residues. V lost 3 bases, J lost 4 bases, and 8 bases stayed unmatched. Germline CDR1 reads SNHLY; CDR2 reads FYNNEI. The CDR3 DNA sequence: TGTGCCAGCAGTGAGAGGGGTAGCGGGAGCCCAGATACGCAGTATTTT. It yields the protein CASSERGSGSPDTQYF.

V gene TRBV9 combines with J gene TRBJ2-7; D might be TRBD2 (5 bases). V dropped 3 bases and J dropped 4 bases, with 14 bases sitting between them. This CDR3 is 14 amino acids long. CDR1 and CDR2 (germline): SGDLS, YYNGEE. The CDR3 bases are TGTGCCAGCAGCGCGGCTGCGAGGGAATACGAGCAGTACTTC. It yields the protein CASSAAAREYEQYF.

This chain joins TRBV4-1 and TRBJ2-5; tentatively, D is TRBD2 (6 bases). The V gene's germline CDR1 is MGHRA and CDR2 YSYEKL. With 0 bases removed from V and 7 bases from J, the gap between germline ends came to 15 bases. The CDR3 runs to 15 residues. In DNA, the CDR3 is TGCGCCAGCAGCCAAGATCGGGGGACGTCTTGGACCCAGTACTTC. It specifies CASSQDRGTSWTQYF.

The chain combines TRBV11-3 with TRBJ2-5; TRBD2 agrees at 10 bases. J was trimmed by 1 base and V by 5 bases; bases with no gene match: 10. Germline loops: CDR1 SGHNT, CDR2 YENEEA. The CDR3 length is 17 residues. The CDR3 here is CASSPQSAGGSQETQYF. CDR3 nucleotides: TGTGCCAGCAGCCCCCAATCAGCGGGAGGGTCCCAAGAGACCCAGTACTTC. Combining the CDR3 with reference TRBV11-3 and TRBJ2-5 gives the whole variable domain EAGVVQSPRYKIIEKKQPVAFWCNPISGHNTLYWYLQNLGQGPELLIRYENEEAVDDSQLPKDRFSAERLKGVDSTLKIQPAELGDSAVYLCASSPQSAGGSQETQYFGPGTRLLVL.

As regards this clone: In the same sample, other DNA sequences code for this CDR3. The CDR3, as DNA: TGCAGCGTTGTAGTTAGCGGGAGGTTCCCAGATACGCAGTATTTT. It translates to CSVVVSGRFPDTQYF. This chain uses TRBV29-1 with TRBJ2-3; the match to TRBD2 covers 10 bases. The junction had 8 bases not matched to a gene; V was cut back by 4 bases and J by 4 bases. The CDR3 extends over 15 amino acids. The germline V gene has CDR1 SQVTM and CDR2 ANQGSEA.

The J gene is TRBJ1-2, the V gene TRBV7-9, with TRBD1 matching over 7 bases. Germline lookup yields CDR1 SEHNR and CDR2 FQNEAQ (reference sequence). This CDR3 region has 15 residues. J was trimmed by 2 bases and V by 1 base; bases with no gene match: 4. The CDR3 spells CASSLGVGGNYGYTF. CDR3 coding DNA: TGTGCCAGCAGCTTAGGTGTAGGGGGCAACTATGGCTACACCTTC.

The gene calls are TRBV4-3 and TRBJ2-7, with D possibly being TRBD2 (5 bases). The ends were cut back, 2 bases at V and 2 bases at J, with 13 bases in the middle. The germline V gene has CDR1 LGHNA and CDR2 YSLEER. This CDR3 contains 15 residues. CDR3 in amino acids: CASSQTMAGPYEQYF. DNA for the CDR3: TGCGCCAGCAGCCAAACCATGGCGGGCCCCTACGAGCAGTACTTC.

The table lists this clone with a count of one. The identical CDR3 is also encoded by other nucleotide sequences in the sample. The chain couples TRBV15 to TRBJ2-7; D uncertain. This CDR3 is built from 13 residues. CDR1 is LNHNV and CDR2 is YYDKDF in the germline V gene (reference sequence). The V end lost 1 base, the J end lost 2 bases, and 6 bases lay between the germline ends. The CDR3 DNA reads TGTGCCACCAGCAGAGCAGGTACCTACGAGCAGTACTTC. Protein sequence: CATSRAGTYEQYF.

The V and J genes are TRBV9 and TRBJ2-6; the match to TRBD1 covers 8 bases. Germline-derived CDR1 and CDR2 are SGDLS and YYNGEE. CDR3 length: 16 amino acids. V lost 4 bases to trimming and J lost 4 bases; unmatched junction nucleotides: 7. The CDR3 bases are TGTGCCAGCAGCCTCCGACAGGGGCCCGGGGCCAACGTCCTGACTTTC. Protein product: CASSLRQGPGANVLTF.

This chain joins TRBV25-1 and TRBJ1-1; 9 bases map to TRBD1. The germline CDR1 and CDR2 sequences are MGHDK and SYGVNS. With 3 bases clipped from V and 8 bases from J, the junction kept 1 base outside the gene matches. The CDR3 length is 12 residues. CDR3 protein: CASSDGTGEAFF. CDR3 nucleotides: TGTGCCAGCAGTGACGGGACAGGGGAAGCTTTCTTT. Drawing the rest from reference TRBV25-1 and TRBJ1-1, the complete variable domain is EADIYQTPRYLVIGTGKKITLECSQTMGHDKMYWYQQDPGMELHLIHYSYGVNSTEKGDLSSESTVSRIRTEHFPLTLESARPSHTSQYLCASSDGTGEAFFGQGTRLTVV.

The chain links TRBV6-8 to TRBJ2-2; 7 bases match TRBD2. There are 16 residues in the CDR3. In germline, CDR1 is MNHGY, CDR2 SAAAGT. The junction had 4 bases not matched to a gene; V was cut back by 2 bases and J by 1 base. CDR3 region: CASSYASGENTGELFF. DNA for the CDR3: TGTGCCAGCAGTTACGCAAGCGGGGAGAACACCGGGGAGCTGTTTTTT.

The V call is TRBV7-9, the J call TRBJ2-1; 12 nucleotides agree with TRBD2. This CDR3 spans 15 amino acids. J lost 5 bases, V lost 3 bases, and 2 bases had no gene match. Germline V gene lookup returns CDR1 SEHNR and CDR2 FQNEAQ (reference sequence). DNA of the CDR3: TGTGCCAGCAGCTTGTCTAGCGGGAGGGACAATGAGCAGTTCTTC. Its translation: CASSLSSGRDNEQFF.

The chain carries TRBV9 and TRBJ2-1; the match to TRBD2 covers 7 bases. The CDR3 totals 15 residues. The germline V gene has CDR1 SGDLS and CDR2 YYNGEE. Trimming took 3 bases from V and 7 from J; bases not matched to a gene: 10. The CDR3 DNA is TGTGCCAGCAGCGCTGTATGGGGAGGGCCGAATGAGCAGTTCTTC. Translated: CASSAVWGGPNEQFF.

The V gene is TRBV4-3, the J gene TRBJ2-5; 13 nucleotides line up with TRBD2. V trimming: 1 base; J trimming: 5 bases; junction bases outside the gene matches: 7. Germline V gene lookup returns CDR1 LGHNA and CDR2 YSLEER. CDR3 length: 17 residues. The CDR3 spells CASSQGTGTSGNETQYF. CDR3 nucleotides: TGCGCCAGCAGCCAAGGGACCGGGACTAGCGGGAATGAGACCCAGTACTTC.

The rearrangement uses TRBV7-9 and TRBJ1-5; 7 bases map to TRBD1. Losses at the gene ends were 4 bases for V and 3 bases for J; bases not matched to a gene: 9. The germline CDR1 and CDR2 sequences are SEHNR and FQNEAQ (reference sequence). This CDR3 comprises 16 residues. The CDR3 DNA reads TGTGCCAGCAGCTCCGACAGGGTCGGATTCAATCAGCCCCAGCATTTT. Its translation: CASSSDRVGFNQPQHF.

The chain joins TRBV5-1 to TRBJ1-4; 8 bases are a match to TRBD1. This CDR3 comprises 16 residues. The V gene's germline CDR1 is SGHRS and CDR2 YFSETQ. Germline trimming cut 4 bases from V and 5 bases from J; bases unmatched to any gene: 10. The CDR3 DNA sequence: TGCGCCAGCAGCCGCTTCGAGACAGGGGAGAATGAAAAACTGTTTTTT. Amino acid sequence: CASSRFETGENEKLFF.

In its sample, this clone was seen a few times. The rearrangement links TRBV4-3 to TRBJ2-1, with TRBD2 matching 9 bases. CDR1 and CDR2 from the germline V gene are LGHNA and YSLEER. CDR3 length equals 16 residues. The trim removed 0 bases at V and 6 bases at J, leaving 6 bases unmatched. The DNA of the CDR3 is TGCGCCAGCAGCCAAGATGGGGCTAGCGGGGCCAATGAGCAGTTCTTC. As protein: CASSQDGASGANEQFF.

This chain joins TRBV2 and TRBJ2-7; tentative D call: TRBD1 (5 bases). CDR3 length: 16 residues. CDR1 and CDR2 (germline): SNHLY, FYNNEI. V was cut by 3 bases and J by 5 bases, with 20 bases left in between. The CDR3 protein is CASSDPRPQGNHEQYF. As DNA, the CDR3 is TGTGCCAGCAGTGATCCCCGCCCGCAGGGCAACCACGAGCAGTACTTC.

This chain joins TRBV30 and TRBJ1-1, with D perhaps TRBD1 (5 bases). V lost 3 bases, J lost 5 bases, and 16 bases lay in between. This CDR3 spans 14 amino acids. The V gene's germline CDR1 is GTSNPN and CDR2 SVGIG (reference sequence). CDR3 DNA sequence: TGTGCCTGGAGGCCTAGGAGGGGTGGAACTGAAGCTTTCTTT. Protein: CAWRPRRGGTEAFF.

The chain uses TRBV27 and TRBJ2-1, with D hard to call. The CDR3 is 12 amino acids. Germline values: CDR1 MNHEY, CDR2 SMNVEV (reference sequence). The ends were cut back, 7 bases at V and 6 bases at J, with 10 bases in the middle. The chain's CDR3 is CASMNSGNEQFF. The DNA for the CDR3 is TGTGCCAGCATGAACAGTGGCAATGAGCAGTTCTTC.

The chain combines TRBV30 with TRBJ2-5, with 12 nucleotides matching TRBD1. Per germline, CDR1 GTSNPN and CDR2 SVGIG (reference sequence). Unmatched junction bases numbered 11, after V lost 3 bases and J lost 3 bases. The CDR3 covers 17 residues. CDR3 sequence: CAWSLGQGAQGEETQYF. DNA of the CDR3: TGTGCCTGGAGCCTGGGACAGGGGGCTCAGGGGGAAGAGACCCAGTACTTC.

The chain recombines TRBV6-1 with TRBJ2-5; the match to TRBD1 covers 10 bases. Germline V gene sequence: CDR1 MNHNS, CDR2 SASEGT. The CDR3 has 18 amino acids. J was trimmed by 5 bases and V by 1 base; bases with no gene match: 13. CDR3 coding DNA: TGTGCCAGCAGTGAAGAGGGACAGGGGAATCGTGTATCGGAGACCCAGTACTTC. It codes for CASSEEGQGNRVSETQYF.

CDR3 nucleotide sequence: TGTGCCAGCAGTAAAAGACAGGGCTCTGCCAAAAACATTCAGTACTTC. Translation gives CASSKRQGSAKNIQYF. The chain is built from TRBV28 and TRBJ2-4; 7 bases line up with TRBD1. The V gene end was trimmed by 5 bases and the J gene end by 1 base; junction bases not matched to a gene: 8. The CDR3 runs to 16 residues. Germline lookup yields CDR1 MDHEN and CDR2 SYDVKM.